Following are 27 T cell receptor beta chains from one sample sequenced in a study of PD-L1 blockade in urothelial cancer. Time point of the sample: pretreatment peripheral blood. Sequenced by immunoSEQ multiplex PCR; TCRdb stores in-frame clones only, minus some. In the table there are some 40,000 clones, just under 85% of which are singletons. The material was PBMCs, obtained around atezolizumab (anti-PD-L1) treatment. Every receptor here comes from a man older than 75 with urothelial cancer.

V usage is TRBV28 and J usage is TRBJ1-1, with D possibly being TRBD1 (5 bases). CDR1 is MDHEN and CDR2 is SYDVKM in the germline V gene. This CDR3 is 15 amino acids long. The V gene lost 3 bases and the J gene lost 1 base, with 12 bases spanning the gap. In nucleotides, the CDR3 is TGTGCCAGCAGTTTTCGGGGGATACAGAACACTGAAGCTTTCTTT. It codes for CASSFRGIQNTEAFF.

The rearrangement links TRBV6-6 to TRBJ2-1; TRBD2 aligns across 11 bases. The CDR3 has 13 residues. In germline, CDR1 is MNHNY, CDR2 SVGAGI (reference sequence). V lost 11 bases to trimming and J lost 3 bases; unmatched junction nucleotides: 3. CDR3 sequence (DNA): TGTGCCGCGGGGACTAGCGGCTACAATGAGCAGTTCTTC. Translated: CAAGTSGYNEQFF.

This clone was detected only a few times. V and J are TRBV2 and TRBJ2-7; 8 bases are shared with TRBD2. The CDR3 sequence is 14 residues long. Germline CDR1 SNHLY, CDR2 FYNNEI. The V segment lost 6 bases and the J segment 0 bases; nucleotides outside the gene matches: 4. The DNA for the CDR3 is TGTGCCAGCAGACTAGCGGTCCTCTCCTACGAGCAGTACTTC. Protein product: CASRLAVLSYEQYF.

This chain connects TRBV29-1 to TRBJ1-5, with D perhaps TRBD1 (5 bases). Germline V lookup: CDR1 SQVTM, CDR2 ANQGSEA. The ends were cut back, 6 bases at V and 4 bases at J, with 10 bases in the middle. This CDR3 region has 12 residues. As DNA, the CDR3 is TGCAGCGTCGGGGGGAATAATCAGCCCCAGCATTTT. It codes for CSVGGNNQPQHF. Filled out from reference TRBV29-1 and TRBJ1-5, the complete variable domain reads SAVISQKPSRDICQRGTSLTIQCQVDSQVTMMFWYRQQPGQSLTLIATANQGSEATYESGFVIDKFPISRPNLTFSTLTVSNMSPEDSSIYLCSVGGNNQPQHFGDGTRLSIL.

The chain joins TRBV18 to TRBJ2-1; 9 bases agree with TRBD1. The CDR3 length is 14 residues. The trim removed 3 bases at V and 9 bases at J, leaving 6 bases unmatched. The V gene's germline CDR1 is KGHSH and CDR2 LQKENI. The CDR3 here is CASSPETGGVEQFF. In DNA form, the CDR3 reads TGTGCCAGCTCACCCGAGACAGGGGGAGTTGAGCAGTTCTTC.

This chain links TRBV19 with TRBJ2-1; 10 nucleotides line up with TRBD2. CDR3 length: 15 amino acids. Germline V CDR1 and CDR2: LNHDA, SQIVND (reference sequence). V was pared by 4 bases and J by 2 bases, with 2 bases of the junction left unmatched. Here the CDR3 reads CASSNLAGAYNEQFF. The CDR3 coding sequence is TGTGCCAGTAGTAACCTAGCGGGAGCCTACAATGAGCAGTTCTTC.

The rearrangement joins TRBV10-3 to TRBJ2-5; D might be TRBD1 (6 bases). Between the trimmed V and J ends, which lost 0 bases and 4 bases, there was a span of 9 bases. CDR1 is ENHRY, CDR2 SYGVKD, per germline. This CDR3 contains 14 residues. For the CDR3, the DNA is TGTGCCATCAGTGAGTCGAGGGGGATAGAGACCCAGTACTTC. This codes for CAISESRGIETQYF.

The rearrangement uses TRBV5-4 and TRBJ1-5, with D unresolved. The germline V and J ends were trimmed by 4 bases and 9 bases, with 8 bases remaining between them. Germline CDR1 SGHNT, CDR2 YYREEE (reference sequence). The CDR3 sequence is 11 residues long. CDR3 amino acids: CASSLRLPQHF. In DNA form, the CDR3 reads TGTGCCAGCAGCCTCAGGCTGCCCCAGCATTTT.

The V gene is TRBV7-8, the J gene TRBJ2-5; 14 bases align to TRBD2. Germline CDR1 is SGHVS and CDR2 is FQNEAQ. The J segment lost 3 bases and the V segment lost 5 bases, leaving 11 bases of the junction unmatched. This CDR3 has 18 residues. CDR3: CASSLRTSGRPTEETQYF. CDR3 nucleotide sequence: TGTGCCAGCAGCCTCCGGACTAGCGGGAGGCCAACAGAAGAGACCCAGTACTTC.

The table lists this clone with a few counts. This chain joins TRBV2 and TRBJ1-2; D gene unclear. Deletions cut 6 bases from V and 5 bases from J, with 13 bases between. The germline V gene has CDR1 SNHLY and CDR2 FYNNEI. The CDR3 has 13 amino acids. The CDR3 region has the DNA TGTGCCAGCAGATGGTTGGGCACTTATGGCTACACCTTC. Translated: CASRWLGTYGYTF.

V and J are TRBV7-7 and TRBJ2-2; weak D call: TRBD2 (5 bases). Germline V CDR1 and CDR2: SSHAT, FNYEAQ (reference sequence). This CDR3 region has 14 residues. The V and J ends lost 5 bases and 7 bases respectively, with 14 bases between them. CDR3 loop: CASSPRSGVGELFF. The CDR3 DNA is TGTGCCAGCAGCCCGCGAAGCGGAGTCGGGGAGCTGTTTTTT.

The chain carries TRBV29-1 and TRBJ2-4; 7 positions match TRBD1. The junction had 5 bases not matched to a gene; V was cut back by 6 bases and J by 0 bases. This CDR3 is built from 14 residues. CDR1 and CDR2 (germline): SQVTM, ANQGSEA. CDR3: CSVVQGLAKNIQYF. The CDR3 nucleotides are TGCAGCGTGGTACAGGGGCTAGCCAAAAACATTCAGTACTTC.

The gene calls are TRBV19 and TRBJ1-2; the match to TRBD1 covers 8 bases. V was pared by 5 bases and J by 0 bases, with 5 bases of the junction left unmatched. This CDR3 spans 15 amino acids. The germline CDR1 and CDR2 sequences are LNHDA and SQIVND (reference sequence). The CDR3 here is CASSFPTGANYGYTF. CDR3 coding DNA: TGTGCCAGTAGTTTCCCGACAGGGGCTAACTATGGCTACACCTTC.

This clone was recorded a few times. The CDR3 here is CASSVTSGTQYF. CDR3 DNA sequence: TGTGCCAGCAGTGTGACTAGCGGGACGCAGTACTTC. The rearrangement uses TRBV6-5 and TRBJ2-7; TRBD2 matches 11 bases. This CDR3 has 12 amino acids. Losses at the gene ends were 5 bases for V and 9 bases for J; bases not matched to a gene: 3. Germline CDR1 is MNHEY and CDR2 is SVGAGI.

The count of this clone is one. This chain connects TRBV5-1 to TRBJ1-5; D possibly corresponds to TRBD1 (5 bases). The V end lost 1 base, the J end lost 1 base, and 9 bases lay between the germline ends. CDR3 size: 15 residues. CDR1 SGHRS and CDR2 YFSETQ come from the germline V gene. For the CDR3, the DNA is TGCGCCAGCAGCTTGACGGGGGAGAGCAATCAGCCCCAGCATTTT. Encoded protein: CASSLTGESNQPQHF.

V and J are TRBV21-1 and TRBJ2-7; the DNA was not used to check the table's D call, TRBD2. TRBV21-1 is termed a pseudogene. CDR3 length equals 17 residues. The CDR3 loop reads CASSKDGTSGRSYEQYF. The DNA for the CDR3 is TGTGCCAGCAGCAAAGATGGGACTAGCGGGAGGTCCTACGAGCAGTACTTC.

Concerning this clone itself: At one end the junction does not follow the germline gene, possibly because of a read error. The V and J genes are TRBV20-1 and TRBJ1-4; possible D gene TRBD1, 6 bases. Germline CDR1 DFQATT, CDR2 SNEGSKA (reference sequence). CDR3 size: 9 residues. This chain's CDR3 is CSAGTGNVF. The CDR3 region has the DNA TGCAGTGCTGGTACAGGGAATGTTTTT.

This rearrangement joins TRBV12-5 to TRBJ2-6, with a possible D match to TRBD1 (5 bases). The CDR3 runs 15 residues. Per germline, CDR1 LGHNT and CDR2 FRNRAP. The V gene lost 5 bases and the J gene lost 5 bases, with 13 bases spanning the gap. CDR3 DNA: TGTGCTAGTGGTGCAGGACAAAGTCGGGCCAACGTCCTGACTTTC. Its translation is CASGAGQSRANVLTF. Full variable domain (rest looked up from reference TRBV12-5 and TRBJ2-6): DARVTQTPRHKVTEMGQEVTMRCQPILGHNTVFWYRQTMMQGLELLAYFRNRAPLDDSGMPKDRFSAEMPDATLATLKIQPSEPRDSAVYFCASGAGQSRANVLTFGAGSRLTVL.

The rearrangement joins TRBV28 to TRBJ1-2; D is undetermined. The germline CDR1 and CDR2 sequences are MDHEN and SYDVKM. The CDR3 is 14 residues long. Trimming stripped 3 bases from V and 2 bases from J, with 10 bases between. CDR3 DNA sequence: TGTGCCAGCAGTTTTGCCGGTCCCAACTATGGCTACACCTTC. Its protein product is CASSFAGPNYGYTF.

Points on this clone: Compared with germline, one end of the junction differs, possibly owing to a read error. The V and J genes are TRBV19 and TRBJ2-7; 10 bases are shared with TRBD2. The CDR3 loop spans 13 amino acids. CDR1 and CDR2 (germline): LNHDA, SQIVND (reference sequence). CDR3 DNA sequence: TGTGCCAGTAGAATAGCGGGGGGCCACGAGCAGTACTTC. Its translation: CASRIAGGHEQYF.

This chain uses TRBV7-2 with TRBJ1-2, with 9 bases lining up with TRBD1. V lost 4 bases to trimming and J lost 8 bases; unmatched junction nucleotides: 8. CDR1 and CDR2 from the germline V gene are SGHTA and FQGNSA. This CDR3 region has 14 residues. The CDR3 protein is CASSSRQGGRGYTF. CDR3 nucleotides: TGTGCCAGCAGCTCCCGACAGGGGGGACGGGGCTACACCTTC.

The table lists this clone with a count of one. This chain links TRBV18 with TRBJ1-2; no firm D call. This CDR3 is 15 amino acids long. Germline values: CDR1 KGHSH, CDR2 LQKENI. Trimming took off 3 bases at V and 6 bases at J, with 17 bases between the two ends. As DNA, the CDR3 is TGTGCCAGCTCACCTCTCCCCTCGAGGGCGGATGGCTACACCTTC. Amino acid sequence: CASSPLPSRADGYTF.

This chain joins TRBV6-5 and TRBJ2-4; D is perhaps TRBD2 (6 bases). Germline V gene sequence: CDR1 MNHEY, CDR2 SVGAGI. V was shortened by 6 bases and J by 0 bases, with 12 bases between the two germline ends. The CDR3 loop spans 15 amino acids. Here the CDR3 reads CASSPQEGAKNIQYF. Written as DNA, the CDR3 is TGTGCCAGCAGCCCCCAGGAGGGAGCCAAAAACATTCAGTACTTC.

Only a few counts were recorded for this clone. The rearrangement joins TRBV27 to TRBJ2-1, with TRBD1 matching over 10 bases. The CDR3 sequence is 15 residues long. Unmatched junction bases numbered 7, after V lost 1 base and J lost 10 bases. Per germline, CDR1 MNHEY and CDR2 SMNVEV (reference sequence). Here the CDR3 reads CASSLYRDRGGEQFF. CDR3 sequence (DNA): TGTGCCAGCAGTTTATACCGGGACAGGGGTGGAGAGCAGTTCTTC.

This rearrangement joins TRBV12-5 to TRBJ1-1; D is uncertain. V lost 0 bases, J lost 7 bases, and 9 bases lay in between. The V gene's germline CDR1 is LGHNT and CDR2 FRNRAP. The CDR3 contains 13 residues. The CDR3 reads CASGLVIGGEAFF. The CDR3 DNA is TGTGCTAGTGGTTTGGTCATAGGCGGTGAAGCTTTCTTT.

This CDR3 reads CASSRGEISGNTIYF. In DNA, the CDR3 is TGTGCCAGCAGTCGCGGGGAAATCTCTGGAAACACCATATATTTT. The chain recombines TRBV6-6 with TRBJ1-3, with D hard to call. Germline V gives CDR1 MNHNY, CDR2 SVGAGI (reference sequence). The CDR3 length is 15 residues. V lost 5 bases, J lost 0 bases, and 11 bases lay in between.

The DNA for the CDR3 is TGCGCCAGCAGCCCCCCGGGCGGGAGGGCGGAGACCCAGTACTTC. Its protein product is CASSPPGGRAETQYF. The V gene is TRBV5-1, the J gene TRBJ2-5; 9 bases match TRBD2. CDR3 size: 15 residues. J gave up 5 bases and V 4 bases, and 9 bases lay outside the gene matches. CDR1 and CDR2 (germline): SGHRS, YFSETQ.